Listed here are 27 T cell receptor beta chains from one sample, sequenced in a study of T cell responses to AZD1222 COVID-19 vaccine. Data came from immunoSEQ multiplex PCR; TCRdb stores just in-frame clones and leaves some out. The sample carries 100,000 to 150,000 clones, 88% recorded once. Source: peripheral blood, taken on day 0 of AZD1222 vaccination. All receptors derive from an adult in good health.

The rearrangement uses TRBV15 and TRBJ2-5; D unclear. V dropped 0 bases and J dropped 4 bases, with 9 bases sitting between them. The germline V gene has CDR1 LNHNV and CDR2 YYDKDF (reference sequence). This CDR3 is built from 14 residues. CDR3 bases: TGTGCCACCAGCAGAGAGATAGGTGGAGAGACCCAGTACTTC. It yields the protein CATSREIGGETQYF. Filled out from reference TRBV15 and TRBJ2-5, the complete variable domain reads DAMVIQNPRYQVTQFGKPVTLSCSQTLNHNVMYWYQQKSSQAPKLLFHYYDKDFNNEADTPDNFQSRRPNTSFCFLDIRSPGLGDTAMYLCATSREIGGETQYFGPGTRLLVL.

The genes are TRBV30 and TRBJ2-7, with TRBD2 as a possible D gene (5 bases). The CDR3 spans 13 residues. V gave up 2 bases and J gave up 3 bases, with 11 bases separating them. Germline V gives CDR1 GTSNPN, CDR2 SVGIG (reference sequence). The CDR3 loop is CAWSSGQNYEQYF. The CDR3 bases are TGTGCCTGGAGTAGCGGCCAGAACTACGAGCAGTACTTC.

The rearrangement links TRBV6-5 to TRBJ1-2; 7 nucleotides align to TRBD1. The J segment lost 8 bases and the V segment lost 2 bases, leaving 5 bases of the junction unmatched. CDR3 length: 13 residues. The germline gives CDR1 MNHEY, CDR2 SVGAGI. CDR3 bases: TGTGCCAGCAGTTACCTGGACAGGACGGGCTACACCTTC. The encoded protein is CASSYLDRTGYTF.

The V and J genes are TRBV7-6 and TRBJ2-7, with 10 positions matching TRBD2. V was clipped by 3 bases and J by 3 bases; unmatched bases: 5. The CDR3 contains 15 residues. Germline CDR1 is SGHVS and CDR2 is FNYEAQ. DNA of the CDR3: TGTGCCAGCAGCTTGAGCGGGGGGGCCAGCTACGAGCAGTACTTC. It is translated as CASSLSGGASYEQYF.

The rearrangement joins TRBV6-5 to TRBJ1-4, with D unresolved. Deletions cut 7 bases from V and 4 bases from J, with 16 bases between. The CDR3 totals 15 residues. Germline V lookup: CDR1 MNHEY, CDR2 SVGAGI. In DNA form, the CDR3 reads TGTGCCAGCAACCCCAGTAACTCCGGTAATGAAAAACTGTTTTTT. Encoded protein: CASNPSNSGNEKLFF.

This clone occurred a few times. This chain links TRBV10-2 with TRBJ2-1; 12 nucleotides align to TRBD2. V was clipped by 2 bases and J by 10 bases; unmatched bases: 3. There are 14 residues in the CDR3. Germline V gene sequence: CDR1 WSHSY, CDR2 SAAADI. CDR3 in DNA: TGCGCCAGCAGTGAGCTAGCGGGGGGGGACGAGCAGTTCTTC. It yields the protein CASSELAGGDEQFF.

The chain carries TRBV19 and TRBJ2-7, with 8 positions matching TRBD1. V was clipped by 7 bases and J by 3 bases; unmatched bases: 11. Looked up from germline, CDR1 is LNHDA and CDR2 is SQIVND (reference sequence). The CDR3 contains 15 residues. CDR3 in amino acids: CASTPTRDRNYEQYF. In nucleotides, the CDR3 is TGTGCCAGTACCCCGACACGGGACAGGAACTACGAGCAGTACTTC.

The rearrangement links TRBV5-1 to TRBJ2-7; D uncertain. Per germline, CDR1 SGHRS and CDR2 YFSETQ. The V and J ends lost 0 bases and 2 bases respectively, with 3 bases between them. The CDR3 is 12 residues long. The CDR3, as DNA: TGCGCCAGCAGCTTGGGCACCTACGAGCAGTACTTC. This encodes CASSLGTYEQYF.

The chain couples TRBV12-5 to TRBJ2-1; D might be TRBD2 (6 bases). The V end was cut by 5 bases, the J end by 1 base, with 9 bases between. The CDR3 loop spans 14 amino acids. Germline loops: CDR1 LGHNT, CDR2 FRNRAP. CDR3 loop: CASGLGLSYNEQFF. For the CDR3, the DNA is TGTGCTAGTGGTCTGGGACTTTCCTACAATGAGCAGTTCTTC. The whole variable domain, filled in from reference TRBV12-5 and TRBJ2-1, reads DARVTQTPRHKVTEMGQEVTMRCQPILGHNTVFWYRQTMMQGLELLAYFRNRAPLDDSGMPKDRFSAEMPDATLATLKIQPSEPRDSAVYFCASGLGLSYNEQFFGPGTRLTVL.

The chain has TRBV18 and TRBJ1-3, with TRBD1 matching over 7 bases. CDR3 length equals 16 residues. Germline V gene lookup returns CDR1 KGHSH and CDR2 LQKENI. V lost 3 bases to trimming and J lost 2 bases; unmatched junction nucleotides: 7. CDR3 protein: CASSPLRQGAGNTIYF. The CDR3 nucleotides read TGTGCCAGCTCACCGCTAAGGCAGGGGGCTGGAAACACCATATATTTT.

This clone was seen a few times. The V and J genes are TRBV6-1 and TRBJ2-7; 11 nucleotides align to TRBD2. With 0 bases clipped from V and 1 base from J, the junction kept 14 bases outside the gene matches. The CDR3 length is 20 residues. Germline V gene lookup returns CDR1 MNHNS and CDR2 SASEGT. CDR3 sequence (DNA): TGTGCCAGCAGTGAAGCGTGGAGGCCTGGGACTAGCGGTATATCCTACGAGCAGTACTTC. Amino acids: CASSEAWRPGTSGISYEQYF.

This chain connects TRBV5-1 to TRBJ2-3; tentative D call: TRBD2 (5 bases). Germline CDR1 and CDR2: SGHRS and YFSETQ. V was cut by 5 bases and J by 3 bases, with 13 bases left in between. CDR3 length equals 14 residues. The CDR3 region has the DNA TGCGCCAGCAGTCCAAGCAGCGGTACAGATACGCAGTATTTT. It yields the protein CASSPSSGTDTQYF.

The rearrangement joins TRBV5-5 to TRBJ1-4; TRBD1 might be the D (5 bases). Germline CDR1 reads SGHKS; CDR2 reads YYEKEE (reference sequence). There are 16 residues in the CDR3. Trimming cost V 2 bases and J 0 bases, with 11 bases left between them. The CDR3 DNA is TGTGCCAGCAGCTTCCAGGGCCCCCCAACTAATGAAAAACTGTTTTTT. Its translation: CASSFQGPPTNEKLFF.

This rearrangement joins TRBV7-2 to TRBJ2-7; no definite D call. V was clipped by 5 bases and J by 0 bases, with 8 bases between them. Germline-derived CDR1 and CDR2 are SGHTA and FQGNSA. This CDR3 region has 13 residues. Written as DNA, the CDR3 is TGTGCCAGCAGCCCGTCGCACTCCTACGAGCAGTACTTC. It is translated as CASSPSHSYEQYF.

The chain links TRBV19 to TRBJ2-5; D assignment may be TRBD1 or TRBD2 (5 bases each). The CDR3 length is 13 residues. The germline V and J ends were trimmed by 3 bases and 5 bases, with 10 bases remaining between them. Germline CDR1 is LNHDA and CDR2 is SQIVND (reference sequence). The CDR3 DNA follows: TGTGCCAGTAGTATTGGGGGTCGGGAGACCCAGTACTTC. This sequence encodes CASSIGGRETQYF.

In DNA, the CDR3 is TGTGCCAGCAGTTACCCCAACGCAGATTTAAACAATCAGCCCCAGCATTTT. Protein sequence: CASSYPNADLNNQPQHF. The chain couples TRBV6-2 or TRBV6-3 to TRBJ1-5; D is unresolved. Germline CDR1 and CDR2: MNHEY and SVGEGT. The CDR3 has 17 amino acids. V lost 2 bases and J 3 bases, leaving 17 bases between the germline ends.

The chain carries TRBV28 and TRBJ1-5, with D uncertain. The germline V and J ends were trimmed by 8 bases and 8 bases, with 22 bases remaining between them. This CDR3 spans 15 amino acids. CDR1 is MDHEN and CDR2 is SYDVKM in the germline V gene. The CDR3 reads CASCHGNSAWEPQHF. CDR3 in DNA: TGTGCCAGCTGCCACGGCAACTCGGCCTGGGAGCCCCAGCATTTT.

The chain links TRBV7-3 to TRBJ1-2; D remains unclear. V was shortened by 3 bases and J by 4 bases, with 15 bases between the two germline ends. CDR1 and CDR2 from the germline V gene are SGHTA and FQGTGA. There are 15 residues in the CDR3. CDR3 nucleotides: TGTGCCAGCAGCTTTGGGCCAGACCGTCGCTATGGCTACACCTTC. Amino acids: CASSFGPDRRYGYTF.

The CDR3 reads CASSGGPQETQYF. The DNA for the CDR3 is TGTGCCAGCAGCGGGGGGCCACAAGAGACCCAGTACTTC. The chain combines TRBV7-2 with TRBJ2-5; D might be TRBD1 or TRBD2, each matching 6 bases. This CDR3 is 13 amino acids long. Trimming took off 5 bases at V and 2 bases at J, with 9 bases between the two ends. Germline V gives CDR1 SGHTA, CDR2 FQGNSA.

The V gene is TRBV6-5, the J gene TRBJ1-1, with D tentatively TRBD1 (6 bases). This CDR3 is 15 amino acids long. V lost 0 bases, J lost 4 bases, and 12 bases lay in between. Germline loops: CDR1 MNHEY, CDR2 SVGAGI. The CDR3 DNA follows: TGTGCCAGCAGTTACTCGATAGGGGGTGCCACTGAAGCTTTCTTT. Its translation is CASSYSIGGATEAFF.

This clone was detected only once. In nucleotides, the CDR3 is TGTGCCAGCAGTCGCCGGGAGGGGAGCAATGAGCAGTTCTTC. Its protein product is CASSRREGSNEQFF. V and J are TRBV2 and TRBJ2-1; TRBD2 matches at 8 bases. The CDR3 covers 14 residues. V shed 5 bases, J shed 6 bases, and the junction held 6 bases outside the gene matches. The germline V gene encodes CDR1 SNHLY and CDR2 FYNNEI.

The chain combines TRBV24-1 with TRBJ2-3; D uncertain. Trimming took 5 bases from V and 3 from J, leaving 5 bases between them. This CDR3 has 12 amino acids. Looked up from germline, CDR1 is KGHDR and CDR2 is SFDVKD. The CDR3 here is CATSAPTDTQYF. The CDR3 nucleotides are TGTGCCACCAGTGCGCCGACAGATACGCAGTATTTT.

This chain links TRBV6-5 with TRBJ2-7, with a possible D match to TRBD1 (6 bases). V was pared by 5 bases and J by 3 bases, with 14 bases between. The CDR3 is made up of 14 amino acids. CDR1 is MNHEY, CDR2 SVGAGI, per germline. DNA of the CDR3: TGTGCCAGCAGTCTTAACAGGGACGGCTACGAGCAGTACTTC. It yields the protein CASSLNRDGYEQYF.

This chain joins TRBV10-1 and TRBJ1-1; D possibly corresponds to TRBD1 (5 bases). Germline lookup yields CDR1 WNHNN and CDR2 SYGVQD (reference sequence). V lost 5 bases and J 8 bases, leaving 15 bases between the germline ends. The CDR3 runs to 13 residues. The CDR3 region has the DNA TGCGCCAGCAGTTCGGGGCCCGCCGGGGAAGCTTTCTTT. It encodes CASSSGPAGEAFF.

CDR3 sequence (DNA): TGCGCCAGCAGCCAAGACAGGGAGCTGGTATATACGCAGTATTTT. Translated, it gives CASSQDRELVYTQYF. The rearrangement uses TRBV4-1 and TRBJ2-3; D tentatively fits TRBD1 or TRBD2 (5 bases each). This CDR3 comprises 15 residues. From germline, CDR1 is MGHRA and CDR2 YSYEKL. Trimming shortened V by 0 bases and J by 7 bases, and 14 bases separated the two germline ends.

The CDR3: CASSLVVMGDQPQHF. As DNA, the CDR3 is TGTGCCAGCAGCTTAGTGGTAATGGGGGATCAGCCCCAGCATTTT. The rearrangement joins TRBV7-2 to TRBJ1-5; D possibly corresponds to TRBD1 (5 bases). Per germline, CDR1 SGHTA and CDR2 FQGNSA. There are 15 residues in the CDR3. The germline V and J ends were trimmed by 1 base and 5 bases, with 12 bases remaining between them.

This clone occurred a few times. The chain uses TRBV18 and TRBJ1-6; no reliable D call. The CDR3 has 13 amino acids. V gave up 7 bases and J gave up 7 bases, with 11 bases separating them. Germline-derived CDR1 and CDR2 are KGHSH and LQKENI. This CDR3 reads CASYSDGNSPLHF. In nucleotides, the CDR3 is TGTGCCAGCTACTCGGACGGGAATTCACCCCTCCACTTT.